The sequence of this T cell receptor (beta chain) was determined in a study of blood T cell repertoires in COVID-19. Generated by immunoSEQ multiplex PCR, the TCRdb table keeps only in-frame clones and is missing some. Of about 330,000 clones listed, about 88% are singletons. Germline CDR1 GTSNPN, CDR2 SVGIG (reference sequence). The CDR3 covers 12 residues. Trimming took off 1 base at V and 4 bases at J, with 7 bases between the two ends. The TCR originated in a woman aged 30 to 39 who had recovered from COVID-19. The sequencing input was PBMCs or T cells enriched from blood (not recorded which). This chain joins TRBV30 and TRBJ2-5; D not resolved. CDR3 protein: CAWSGPGETQYF. The CDR3 DNA follows: TGTGCCTGGAGTGGGCCGGGAGAGACCCAGTACTTC.